Listed below are T cell receptor beta chains from one sample, sequenced in a study of human T cells and chemical hapten exposure. TCRdb re-derived calls from the RACE reads in MiXCR, one entry per CDR3 protein. The sample includes about 110,000 distinct CDR3 sequences, approximately 36% of them seen just once. The sequences come from whole blood, collected in connection with sensitization to the hapten diphenylcyclopropenone (DPC). All receptors come from a middle-aged man with alopecia areata. Some clones in this sample may be carry-over from other donors' samples. Each CDR3 is given with its conserved first and last residue. The order of the fields is J gene, D gene, clone size, V gene, CDR3 DNA, CDR3 protein. D genes are given only for firm matches. Rows may omit the clone size; those that give it use once, few, many or a size class.

j_gene: TRBJ1-2
d_gene: NA
abundance: few
v_gene: TRBV29-1
CDR3nt: TGCAGCGTTGAAGTCGCTGTGGGCAGTCGGGGCTACACCTTC
CDR3aa: CSVEVAVGSRGYTF

j_gene: TRBJ1-2
d_gene: NA
abundance: NA
v_gene: TRBV20-1
CDR3nt: TGCAGTGCTAGCCCGACAGGCAACTATGGCTACACCTTC
CDR3aa: CSASPTGNYGYTF

j_gene: TRBJ2-3
d_gene: TRBD2
abundance: few
v_gene: TRBV29-1
CDR3nt: TGCAGCGTTGTGGAGACTAGCGGCACAGATACGCAGTATTTT
CDR3aa: CSVVETSGTDTQYF

j_gene: TRBJ1-5
d_gene: TRBD1
abundance: NA
v_gene: TRBV6-6
CDR3nt: TGTGCCAGCAGCCAAGACAGGGCGCCGCAGCCCCAGCATTTT
CDR3aa: CASSQDRAPQPQHF

j_gene: TRBJ2-3
d_gene: NA
abundance: many
v_gene: TRBV24-1
CDR3nt: TGTGCCACCAGTGATTCCGTGGGGACAGATACGCAGTATTTT
CDR3aa: CATSDSVGTDTQYF

j_gene: TRBJ2-3
d_gene: NA
abundance: few
v_gene: TRBV5-1
CDR3nt: TGCGCCAGCATGGCTACTATGACAGATACGCAGTATTTT
CDR3aa: CASMATMTDTQYF

j_gene: TRBJ2-1
d_gene: TRBD2
abundance: few
v_gene: TRBV27
CDR3nt: TGTGCCAGCAGCCCTACTAGCGGGAGGGCCGTACGGAATGAGCAGTTCTTC
CDR3aa: CASSPTSGRAVRNEQFF

j_gene: TRBJ1-1
d_gene: NA
abundance: few
v_gene: TRBV18
CDR3nt: TGTGCCAGCTCACCGGTAGGGAAGACTGAAGCTTTCTTT
CDR3aa: CASSPVGKTEAFF

j_gene: TRBJ1-1
d_gene: TRBD1
abundance: NA
v_gene: TRBV5-6
CDR3nt: TGTGCCAGCGTAGAAGGGACAGGGTTGTACACTGAAGCTTTCTTT
CDR3aa: CASVEGTGLYTEAFF

j_gene: TRBJ2-5
d_gene: NA
abundance: NA
v_gene: TRBV6-2/TRBV6-3
CDR3nt: TGTGCCAGCAGTCAGTCCGGGACTCAGGCCCAGTACTTC
CDR3aa: CASSQSGTQAQYF

j_gene: TRBJ2-1
d_gene: TRBD2
abundance: NA
v_gene: TRBV11-3
CDR3nt: TGTGCCAGCAGCTTTCTCGGGGTAGCGGGCTCCTACAATGAGCAGTTCTTC
CDR3aa: CASSFLGVAGSYNEQFF

j_gene: TRBJ2-1
d_gene: NA
abundance: NA
v_gene: TRBV28
CDR3nt: TGTGCCAGCAGTAATTCGGGACTCTACAATGAGCAGTTCTTC
CDR3aa: CASSNSGLYNEQFF

j_gene: TRBJ2-3
d_gene: NA
abundance: NA
v_gene: TRBV25-1
CDR3nt: TGTGCCAGCAGTGTATCGGATACGCAGTATTTT
CDR3aa: CASSVSDTQYF

j_gene: TRBJ2-7
d_gene: TRBD2
abundance: few
v_gene: TRBV4-3
CDR3nt: TGCGCCAGCAGCCAAAACGCCGGGACTAGCGGGAGTTCGTCCTACGAGCAGTACTTC
CDR3aa: CASSQNAGTSGSSSYEQYF

j_gene: TRBJ2-7
d_gene: NA
abundance: NA
v_gene: TRBV7-9
CDR3nt: TGTGCCAGCAGCTCGACAGCCTACGAGCAGTACTTC
CDR3aa: CASSSTAYEQYF

j_gene: TRBJ2-3
d_gene: TRBD2
abundance: few
v_gene: TRBV18
CDR3nt: TGTGCCAGCTCACTATACGGGACTAGCGGCACAGATACGCAGTATTTT
CDR3aa: CASSLYGTSGTDTQYF

j_gene: TRBJ2-7
d_gene: TRBD1
abundance: few
v_gene: TRBV6-2/TRBV6-3
CDR3nt: TGTGCCAGCAGTCTCCGGGACAGCTCCTACGAGCAGTACTTC
CDR3aa: CASSLRDSSYEQYF